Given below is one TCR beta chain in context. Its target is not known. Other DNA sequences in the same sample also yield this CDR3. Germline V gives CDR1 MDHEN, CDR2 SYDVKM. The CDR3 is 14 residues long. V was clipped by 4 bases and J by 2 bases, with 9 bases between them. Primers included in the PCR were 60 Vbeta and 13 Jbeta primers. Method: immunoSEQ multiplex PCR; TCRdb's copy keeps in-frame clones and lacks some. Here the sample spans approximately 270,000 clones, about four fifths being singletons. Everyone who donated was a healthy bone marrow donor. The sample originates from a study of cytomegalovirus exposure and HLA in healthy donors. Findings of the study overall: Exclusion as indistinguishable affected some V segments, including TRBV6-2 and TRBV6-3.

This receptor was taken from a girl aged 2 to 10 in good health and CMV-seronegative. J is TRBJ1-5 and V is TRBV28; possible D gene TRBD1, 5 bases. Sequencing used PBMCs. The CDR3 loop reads CASSSGQGNQPQHF. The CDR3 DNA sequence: TGTGCCAGCAGTTCAGGGCAGGGCAATCAGCCCCAGCATTTT.